This is a list of T cell receptor beta chains from one sample in a study of CD8 T cells in ankylosing spondylitis. TCRdb re-analysed the 5' RACE reads in MiXCR, keeping a single row per CDR3 protein. Of roughly 60,000 distinct CDR3 sequences in the sample, over 5% were seen once. Sequenced material: synovial fluid, either unsorted or a sorted T cell fraction (not recorded which). These receptors came from a male donor with ankylosing spondylitis. The CDR3 runs from the conserved cysteine through the conserved F or W. A D gene is named only where the DNA matches it firmly. Not all rows give a size; the values are once, few, many and, for expanded clones, a class.

V gene	J gene	clone size	D gene	CDR3 DNA	CDR3 protein
TRBV18	TRBJ2-3	many	NA	TGTGCCAGCTCAACCAACAGGGCAGATACGCAGTATTTT	CASSTNRADTQYF
TRBV20-1	TRBJ2-7	many	NA	TGCAGTGCTAGAGACAGGGTGCTCTACGAGCAGTACTTC	CSARDRVLYEQYF
TRBV6-1	TRBJ2-5	few	NA	TGTGCCAGCAGTGAACACCAAGAGACCCAGTACTTC	CASSEHQETQYF
TRBV25-1	TRBJ2-2	few	TRBD1	TGTGCCAGCAGTGCCCCGGACAGGGGAGACACCGGGGAGCTGTTTTTT	CASSAPDRGDTGELFF
TRBV3-1	TRBJ1-2	NA	NA	TGTGCCAGCAGCCAAGATGGTGCGCGTGGCTACACCTTC	CASSQDGARGYTF
TRBV12-3/TRBV12-4	TRBJ2-6	many	NA	TGTGCCAGCAGTTTGTGGAGCTCTGGGGCCAACGTCCTGACTTTC	CASSLWSSGANVLTF
TRBV7-2	TRBJ2-2	many	TRBD2	TGTGCCAGCAGCTCCCGAGGACTAGCGACCGGGGAGCTGTTTTTT	CASSSRGLATGELFF
TRBV3-1	TRBJ1-6	NA	NA	TGTGCCAGCAGCCAAGATTATGGGTTTCCTTCACCCCTCCACTTT	CASSQDYGFPSPLHF
TRBV7-8	TRBJ2-3	few	TRBD2	TGTGCCAGCAGCTCGACGACTAACCCTCTAGCGGTTCGTGATACGCAGTATTTT	CASSSTTNPLAVRDTQYF
TRBV20-1	TRBJ1-5	many	TRBD1	TGCAGTGCTCACACAGGGGGCAATCAGCCCCAGCATTTT	CSAHTGGNQPQHF
TRBV12-3/TRBV12-4	TRBJ2-2	many	NA	TGTGCCAACTCACTGGGGGGCGTGGACACCGGGGAGCTGTTTTTT	CANSLGGVDTGELFF
TRBV28	TRBJ2-3	few	TRBD2	TGTGCCAGCATAAGACTAGCGGGAGCGTGGGGCACAGATACGCAGTATTTT	CASIRLAGAWGTDTQYF
TRBV5-1	TRBJ1-4	many	NA	TGCGCCAGCAGCTTGTCTGCAACTAATGAAAAACTGTTTTTT	CASSLSATNEKLFF
TRBV28	TRBJ1-1	many	NA	TGTGCCACCGGACGCAAGTTTCGGGACACTGAAGCTTTCTTT	CATGRKFRDTEAFF
TRBV27	TRBJ1-2	many	NA	TGTGCCAGCAGTTTATCTGGGGGCCATACCTATGGCTACACCTTC	CASSLSGGHTYGYTF
TRBV6-5	TRBJ1-1	many	NA	TGTGCCAGCCAGAAGGAAAGGAACACTGAAGCTTTCTTT	CASQKERNTEAFF
TRBV13	TRBJ2-3	many	NA	TGTGCCAGCAGCTCGTCCCGCCAGGGGTCAGATACGCAGTATTTT	CASSSSRQGSDTQYF
TRBV5-4	TRBJ2-7	few	NA	TGTGCCAGCAGCTTGGAGTCCGACGGCGAGCAGTACTTC	CASSLESDGEQYF
TRBV20-1	TRBJ2-5	many	TRBD2	TGCAGTGCTAGTCAGCTAGCGGGACTCCAAGAGACCCAGTACTTC	CSASQLAGLQETQYF
TRBV11-3	TRBJ2-1	few	NA	TGTGCCAGCAGTCGCCGGGACTCGGGAGACAATGAGCAGTTCTTC	CASSRRDSGDNEQFF
TRBV12-3/TRBV12-4	TRBJ2-1	many	NA	TGTGCCAGCAGCCCGCAGGATGAGCAGTTCTTC	CASSPQDEQFF
TRBV9	TRBJ2-3	many	NA	TGTGCCAGCAGCGTAGCTAGTCGGAGCACAGATACGCAGTATTTT	CASSVASRSTDTQYF
TRBV4-1	TRBJ2-2	many	NA	TGCGCCAGCAGCCAAGAAGGGCTAATCACCGGGGAGCTGTTTTTT	CASSQEGLITGELFF
TRBV5-1	TRBJ2-7	many	NA	TGCGCCAGCAGCTTCATAGAGGGCGGCGAGCAGTACTTC	CASSFIEGGEQYF
TRBV6-8	TRBJ2-3	few	NA	TGTGCCAGCAGCACCCCGGGGAGGCGCGCAGATACGCAGTATTTT	CASSTPGRRADTQYF
TRBV6-1	TRBJ2-7	few	TRBD2	TGTGCCAGCAGTGGGGAAGCGGGAGCCTACGAGCAGTACTTC	CASSGEAGAYEQYF
TRBV10-3	TRBJ2-7	few	TRBD2	TGTGCCATCGAGCCAGCGGGAGGGCCCTACGAGCAGTACTTC	CAIEPAGGPYEQYF
TRBV20-1	TRBJ1-1	few	NA	TGCAGTGCTAGAGATCTGGGGGGGTCTGAAGCTTTCTTT	CSARDLGGSEAFF
TRBV7-2	TRBJ1-6	many	NA	TGTGCCAGCAGCTTAGCACGGGGGACAAATTCACCCCTCCACTTT	CASSLARGTNSPLHF
TRBV2	TRBJ2-2	NA	NA	TGTGCCAGCAGTGACGAGGGTCTTGCGACCGGGGAGCTGTTTTTT	CASSDEGLATGELFF
TRBV7-3	TRBJ1-6	large	NA	TGTGCCAGCAGCTCGACGTATAATTCACCCCTCCACTTT	CASSSTYNSPLHF
TRBV7-8	TRBJ2-7	many	NA	TGTGCCAGCAGCTTAGGAAGGAGCGGGCGGGTCTACGAGCAGTACTTC	CASSLGRSGRVYEQYF
TRBV11-2	TRBJ2-7	many	TRBD2	TGTGCCAGCAGCTTAGGACTAGCGGGTCTCTACGAGCAGTACTTC	CASSLGLAGLYEQYF
TRBV29-1	TRBJ2-1	many	NA	TGCAGCGTTCGAGACCCCGGTGAGCAGTTCTTC	CSVRDPGEQFF
TRBV9	TRBJ1-3	many	NA	TGTGCCAGCAGCGTATCAACGGGAAACACCATATATTTT	CASSVSTGNTIYF